This T cell receptor (beta chain) was identified in a study of post-analysis software for immune sequencing data. Across the study: Multiple sclerosis in the patients followed relapsing-remitting, secondary progressive and progressive-relapsing courses.

Trimming removed 3 bases at V and 0 bases at J, with 12 bases between. The CDR3 has 16 residues. As concerns this clonotype: Its antigen is still unknown.

Unique molecular identifiers featured in each of the TCR beta cDNA libraries. From the PCR reads, TCRdb called clonotypes with MiXCR, one entry per CDR3 protein. The sample lists hundreds of thousands of distinct CDR3 sequences; 44% were seen once. Study results and caveats: TRBV segments more frequent in patients than in controls numbered a few and included TRBV5-6, TRBV5-1 and TRBV20-1.

The sequenced material came from blood. The chain uses TRBV12-3 or TRBV12-4 and TRBJ1-5, with D unclear. The sequence came from a girl under 18 with multiple sclerosis. The CDR3 coding sequence is TGTGCCAGCAGTTTCGGCAGCCAATATAGCAATCAGCCCCAGCATTTT. Translating it yields CASSFGSQYSNQPQHF.